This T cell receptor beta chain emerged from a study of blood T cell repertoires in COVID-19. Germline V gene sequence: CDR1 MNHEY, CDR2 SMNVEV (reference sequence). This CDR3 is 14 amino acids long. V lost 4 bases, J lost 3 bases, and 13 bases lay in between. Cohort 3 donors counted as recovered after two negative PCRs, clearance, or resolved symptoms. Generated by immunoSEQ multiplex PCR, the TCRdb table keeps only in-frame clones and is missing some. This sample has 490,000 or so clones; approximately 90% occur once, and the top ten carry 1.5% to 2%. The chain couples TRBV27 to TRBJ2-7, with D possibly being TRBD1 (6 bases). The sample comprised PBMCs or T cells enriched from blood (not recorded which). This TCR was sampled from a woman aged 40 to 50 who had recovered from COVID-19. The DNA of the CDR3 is TGTGCCAGCAGTTACAGGGTCTATGACTACGAGCAGTACTTC. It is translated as CASSYRVYDYEQYF.